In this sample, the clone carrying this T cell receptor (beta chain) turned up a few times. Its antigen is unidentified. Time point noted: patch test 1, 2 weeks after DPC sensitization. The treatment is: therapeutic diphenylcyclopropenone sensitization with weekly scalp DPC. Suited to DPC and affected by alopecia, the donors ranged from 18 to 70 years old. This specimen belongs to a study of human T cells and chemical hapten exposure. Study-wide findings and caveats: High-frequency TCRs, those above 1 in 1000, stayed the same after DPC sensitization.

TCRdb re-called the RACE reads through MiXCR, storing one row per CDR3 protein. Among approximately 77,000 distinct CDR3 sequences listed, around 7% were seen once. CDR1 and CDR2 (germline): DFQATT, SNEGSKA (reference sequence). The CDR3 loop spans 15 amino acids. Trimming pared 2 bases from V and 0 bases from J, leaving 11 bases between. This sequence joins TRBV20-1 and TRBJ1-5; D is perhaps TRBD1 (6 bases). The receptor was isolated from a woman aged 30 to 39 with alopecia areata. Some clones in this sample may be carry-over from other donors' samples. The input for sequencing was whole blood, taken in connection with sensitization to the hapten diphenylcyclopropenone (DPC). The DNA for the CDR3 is TGCAGTGCTAGACAGGGGAAGAATAGCAATCAGCCCCAGCATTTT. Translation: CSARQGKNSNQPQHF.